This T cell receptor delta chain was profiled in a study of delta chains in infants with herpesvirus infections. The CDR3 is made up of 19 amino acids. V lost 0 bases and J lost 0; bases outside the gene matches: 3. Germline V gene lookup returns CDR1 GEAIGNYY and CDR2 EKD. Gamma-chain- and delta-chain-specific primers converted PBMC RNA into TCR cDNA. TCRdb re-called clones from the RT-PCR reads using CATT. The sample has more than 2,000 delta-chain clones, around 40% seen once. This clone is categorized as large. Other DNA sequences in this specimen translate into the identical CDR3. Sequencing used peripheral blood, obtained at time point 4 of longitudinal follow-up. This clonotype was obtained from a human donor who was a Ugandan infant, either HIV-exposed or HIV-unexposed (not recorded which). The rearrangement joins TRDV2 to TRDJ3; 11 nucleotides match TRDD3. CDR3 nucleotides: TGTGCCTGTGACACCGTACTGGGGGATAGCTCCTGGGACACCCGACAGATGTTTTTC. The encoded protein is CACDTVLGDSSWDTRQMFF.